A single sample is the source of the 32 T cell receptor beta chains below, sequenced in a study of monozygotic twins with inflammatory bowel disease. TCRdb reprocessed the 5' RACE reads and keeps a single row for each CDR3 protein, giving no DNA. The sample has around 47,000 distinct CDR3 sequences. The sample comprised blood. The receptors come from a human donor with ulcerative colitis or Crohn's disease, or a healthy co-twin of an affected twin (not recorded which).

The chain uses TRBV28 and TRBJ1-5; there is no DNA to check the TCRdb D call of TRBD1. The germline CDR1 and CDR2 sequences are MDHEN and SYDVKM. The CDR3 has 15 amino acids. CDR3 in amino acids: CASSTRDRGRQPQHF.

The rearrangement links TRBV19 to TRBJ2-7; absent DNA, TCRdb's TRBD1 call cannot be checked. Germline V gene lookup returns CDR1 LNHDA and CDR2 SQIVND (reference sequence). The CDR3 extends over 14 amino acids. The CDR3 sequence: CASSSRDRRTEQYF.

The rearrangement uses TRBV6-2 or TRBV6-3 and TRBJ2-5; TCRdb picks TRBD1, but there is no DNA to check that call. The CDR3 spans 17 residues. CDR1 is MNHEY and CDR2 is SVGEGT in the germline V gene. The CDR3 reads CASSSRVAGAVKETQYF.

The gene calls are TRBV3-1 and TRBJ2-5. CDR3 length: 14 amino acids. The germline V gene encodes CDR1 LGHDT and CDR2 YNNKEL (reference sequence). CDR3: CASSQDGSRETQYF.

The chain joins TRBV28 to TRBJ2-2; TCRdb's D gene call, TRBD1, goes unchecked for lack of DNA. Germline loops: CDR1 MDHEN, CDR2 SYDVKM. There are 15 residues in the CDR3. The CDR3 reads CASNNRQGRTGELFF.

CDR3 sequence reads: CASSPVRETGTTKTQYF. V usage is TRBV18 and J usage is TRBJ2-5; TCRdb gives TRBD1 as the D gene, but with no DNA this cannot be confirmed. CDR3 length: 17 amino acids. From germline, CDR1 is KGHSH and CDR2 LQKENI.

This rearrangement joins TRBV6-5 to TRBJ2-5. The CDR3 runs 12 residues. The germline gives CDR1 MNHEY, CDR2 SVGAGI. This CDR3 is CASSYPGQTQYF.

The chain links TRBV5-1 to TRBJ1-1; lacking DNA, the TRBD1 call made by TCRdb goes unchecked. The germline V gene has CDR1 SGHRS and CDR2 YFSETQ. This CDR3 is built from 13 residues. The CDR3 sequence is CASSFRVSGEAFF.

The chain joins TRBV6-6 to TRBJ1-5. Germline values: CDR1 MNHNY, CDR2 SVGAGI (reference sequence). The CDR3 covers 12 residues. CDR3 protein: CASSHLDQPQHF.

The CDR3 here is CASSSNSYEQYF. The V call is TRBV7-9, the J call TRBJ2-7. Germline V gives CDR1 SEHNR, CDR2 FQNEAQ (reference sequence). This CDR3 has 12 residues.

The gene calls are TRBV7-2 and TRBJ2-2; TCRdb calls TRBD1, which cannot be checked without DNA. Germline assignment: CDR1 SGHTA and CDR2 FQGNSA. The CDR3 is made up of 15 amino acids. Here the CDR3 reads CASSPRRGNTGELFF.

V usage is TRBV4-1 and J usage is TRBJ2-7; the D gene TCRdb calls, TRBD1, cannot be checked with no DNA. The germline gives CDR1 MGHRA, CDR2 YSYEKL. This CDR3 is built from 18 residues. The CDR3 is CASSQGFNGGTQNYEQYF.

The chain links TRBV20-1 to TRBJ2-1; the D call of TRBD2 rests on TCRdb alone, since no DNA is present to check it. Germline V gene data show CDR1 as DFQATT and CDR2 as SNEGSKA (reference sequence). The CDR3 spans 16 residues. The CDR3 region is CSAQTLLAGIYNEQFF.

V and J are TRBV20-1 and TRBJ2-7; TCRdb's D call of TRBD1 is untestable without DNA. Germline V gives CDR1 DFQATT, CDR2 SNEGSKA (reference sequence). The CDR3 extends over 14 amino acids. The CDR3 here is CSAPKPGQPYEQYF.

This chain links TRBV6-2 or TRBV6-3 with TRBJ1-5; the D gene TCRdb calls, TRBD1, cannot be checked with no DNA. Germline V gene data show CDR1 as MNHEY and CDR2 as SVGEGT. The CDR3 is 14 residues long. The CDR3 reads CASSSAARGQPQHF.

This chain uses TRBV29-1 with TRBJ2-3; the D gene TCRdb calls, TRBD1, cannot be checked with no DNA. Germline-derived CDR1 and CDR2 are SQVTM and ANQGSEA. The CDR3 consists of 15 residues. CDR3: CSVEDRTGATDTQYF.

The chain has TRBV27 and TRBJ2-7; the D call of TRBD2 rests on TCRdb alone, since no DNA is present to check it. CDR1 is MNHEY, CDR2 SMNVEV, per germline (reference sequence). The CDR3 spans 15 residues. CDR3 loop: CASSFSLAGSYEQYF.

The chain recombines TRBV7-2 with TRBJ1-2; TCRdb's D gene call, TRBD1, goes unchecked for lack of DNA. Per germline, CDR1 SGHTA and CDR2 FQGNSA. The CDR3 loop spans 14 amino acids. The CDR3 reads CASRTPTGLGGYTF.

V and J are TRBV28 and TRBJ2-5. This CDR3 comprises 11 residues. Per the germline V gene, CDR1 is MDHEN and CDR2 is SYDVKM. The CDR3 loop reads CASRLQETQYF.

The chain combines TRBV6-5 with TRBJ2-4; no DNA is available, so the TRBD2 call from TCRdb remains unchecked. The CDR3 spans 14 residues. Per the germline V gene, CDR1 is MNHEY and CDR2 is SVGAGI. The CDR3 loop is CASSYRGDGNIQYF.

The J gene is TRBJ2-3, the V gene TRBV3-1; with no DNA, the TCRdb D assignment of TRBD2 cannot be verified. The germline gives CDR1 LGHDT, CDR2 YNNKEL (reference sequence). This CDR3 contains 15 residues. Here the CDR3 reads CASSQVGGAGDTQYF.

The chain couples TRBV28 to TRBJ2-7; TCRdb gives TRBD1 as the D gene, but with no DNA this cannot be confirmed. This CDR3 has 15 amino acids. Germline V gene lookup returns CDR1 MDHEN and CDR2 SYDVKM. The CDR3 loop is CASTPPGQGFHEQYF. Together with reference TRBV28 and TRBJ2-7, the CDR3 gives the full variable domain: DVKVTQSSRYLVKRTGEKVFLECVQDMDHENMFWYRQDPGLGLRLIYFSYDVKMKEKGDIPEGYSVSREKKERFSLILESASTNQTSMYLCASTPPGQGFHEQYFGPGTRLTVT.

The chain couples TRBV4-3 to TRBJ1-1; without DNA, the TCRdb call of TRBD1 cannot be checked. This CDR3 has 16 residues. Germline values: CDR1 LGHNA, CDR2 YSLEER. The CDR3 sequence is CASSQGPSRGAQKAFF.

The genes are TRBV6-4 and TRBJ2-2; absent DNA, TCRdb's TRBD2 call cannot be checked. CDR1 and CDR2 (germline): MRHNA, SNTAGT. The CDR3 covers 16 residues. The chain's CDR3 is CASSDLGTTGSGELFF.

This clonotype is called medium-sized based on its frequency. This chain links TRBV7-2 with TRBJ2-1. Germline assignment: CDR1 SGHTA and CDR2 FQGNSA. CDR3 length equals 11 residues. CDR3 loop: CASSGYNEQFF.

The V and J genes are TRBV29-1 and TRBJ2-7. The germline gives CDR1 SQVTM, CDR2 ANQGSEA. This CDR3 region has 12 residues. The CDR3 region is CSVGGSTYEQYF.

This chain links TRBV5-1 with TRBJ2-1; the TCRdb call, TRBD2, lacks DNA for checking. The CDR3 consists of 15 residues. Germline-derived CDR1 and CDR2 are SGHRS and YFSETQ. The CDR3 sequence is CASSLRVAGGDEQFF.

The chain recombines TRBV4-2 with TRBJ1-5; TCRdb indicates TRBD1, and absent DNA this call remains unverified. The germline V gene has CDR1 LGHNA and CDR2 YNFKEQ. This CDR3 is 15 amino acids long. The CDR3: CASSQGGTRDQPQHF.

CDR3 protein: CASSLGGFSGSSYEQYF. This sequence joins TRBV7-9 and TRBJ2-7; TCRdb outputs TRBD2, but without DNA this stays unchecked. Germline CDR1 and CDR2: SEHNR and FQNEAQ (reference sequence). There are 17 residues in the CDR3.

The CDR3 loop reads CASSLGEIYGYTF. The rearrangement uses TRBV5-5 and TRBJ1-2. The CDR3 is 13 residues long. CDR1 and CDR2 (germline): SGHKS, YYEKEE (reference sequence).

The chain carries TRBV5-1 and TRBJ2-2; TCRdb's D gene call, TRBD2, goes unchecked for lack of DNA. This CDR3 is built from 18 residues. Germline values: CDR1 SGHRS, CDR2 YFSETQ. The CDR3 region is CASSPRTSGAINTGELFF.

The rearrangement uses TRBV29-1 and TRBJ2-5. The CDR3 extends over 13 amino acids. Germline CDR1 is SQVTM and CDR2 is ANQGSEA. CDR3: CSVTDAAQETQYF.